This TCR beta chain was retrieved from a study of T cells after yellow fever vaccination. Overall study findings and caveats: Overlap between CD4 and CD8 compartments was detected for a small share of clonotypes. Weaker in magnitude, the secondary response showed a faster peak on day 5 versus 15. Booster samples showed a return of most primary-vaccination clones (roughly 96% CD4, approximately 85% CD8).

This clonotype was picked up many times. Antigen specificity is unknown. CDR3 length: 14 amino acids. CDR1 is MNHEY, CDR2 SMNVEV, per germline (reference sequence). The ends were cut back, 1 base at V and 2 bases at J, with 7 bases in the middle. In making TCR cDNA, 5'RACE template switching added a universal primer site and UMIs to it. Using its own MiXCR run on the 5' RACE reads, TCRdb lists one record per CDR3 protein. In the table there are 250,000 to 350,000 distinct CDR3 sequences, around 4.5% of which are singletons. V gene TRBV27 combines with J gene TRBJ2-3; D is unclear. This sample comprised PBMCs, obtained 15 days after the yellow fever booster vaccination. The TCR was taken from a man aged 18 to 30 who received the YFV17D yellow fever vaccine. CDR3 sequence: CASSLFYVTDTQYF. Here the CDR3 DNA reads TGTGCCAGCAGTTTATTTTACGTCACAGATACGCAGTATTTT.